Given below is one TCR beta chain in context. These data belong to a study of blood T cell repertoires in COVID-19. Study details: COVID-19 samples collected from the United States, Italy and Spain covered acute and convalescent phases. T cells, B-cell-depleted T cells, or PBMCs provided the cDNA or gDNA that served as material.

Original methodology: By means of reference gene primer amplification, nucleated cell counts were estimated. Profiling relied on immunoSEQ multiplex PCR, and the TCRdb table lists in-frame clones only, not all of them. Clone size and V and J calls were adopted from that table, with D and trimming inferred from the DNA. The table has about 70,000 clones, about 86% seen once. With 5 bases clipped from V and 5 bases from J, the junction kept 6 bases outside the gene matches. Looked up from germline, CDR1 is SGHTA and CDR2 is FQGNSA. This CDR3 is 15 amino acids long. V is TRBV7-2 and J is TRBJ1-6, with TRBD1 matching 7 bases. Sequenced input: peripheral blood. The TCR was taken from a woman aged 60 to 75 with acute or convalescent COVID-19. The CDR3 sequence is CASSLGQADNSPLHF. CDR3 nucleotide sequence: TGTGCCAGCAGCCTAGGACAGGCCGATAATTCACCCCTCCACTTT.